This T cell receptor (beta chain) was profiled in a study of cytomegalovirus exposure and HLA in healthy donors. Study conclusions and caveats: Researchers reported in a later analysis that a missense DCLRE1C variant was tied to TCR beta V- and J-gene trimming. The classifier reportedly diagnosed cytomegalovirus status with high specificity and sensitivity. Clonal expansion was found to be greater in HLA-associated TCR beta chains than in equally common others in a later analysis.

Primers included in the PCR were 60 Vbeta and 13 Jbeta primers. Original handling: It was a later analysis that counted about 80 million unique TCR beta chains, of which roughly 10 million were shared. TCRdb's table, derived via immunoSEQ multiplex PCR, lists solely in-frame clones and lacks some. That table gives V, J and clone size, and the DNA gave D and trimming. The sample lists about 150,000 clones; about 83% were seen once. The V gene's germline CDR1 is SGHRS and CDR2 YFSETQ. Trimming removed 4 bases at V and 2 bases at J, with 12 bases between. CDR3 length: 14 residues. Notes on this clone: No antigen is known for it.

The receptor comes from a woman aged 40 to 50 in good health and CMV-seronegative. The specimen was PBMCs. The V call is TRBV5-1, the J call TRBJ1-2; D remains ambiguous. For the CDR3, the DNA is TGCGCCAGCAGCCTTGAGGCCGAGAACTATGGCTACACCTTC. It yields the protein CASSLEAENYGYTF.